This TCR beta chain was profiled in a study of shared clonotypes between healthy human individuals. Findings and limits, study-wide: The four-donor shared clonotypes exceeded non-shared clonotypes in generation probability, with non-shared ones scoring lower.

For this clone: Its antigen is still unknown.

From germline, CDR1 is MNHEY and CDR2 SVGAGI. The CDR3 is 14 residues long. Trimming took off 2 bases at V and 4 bases at J, with 11 bases between the two ends. Repertoires were generated with immunoSEQ multiplex PCR, while TCRdb's copy carries only in-frame clones and drops some. The table has 1,100,000 or so clones, about 84% seen once; the top ten hold approximately 0.5%. The receptor was derived from a man aged 18 to 29 in good health. Some clones in this sample may be carry-over from other donors' samples. The chain combines TRBV6-5 with TRBJ2-5; D not certain. What was sequenced was memory CD4+ T cells from PBMCs. The subset was: CD45RA-negative fraction. The CDR3 loop reads CASSYQARSETQYF. CDR3 DNA: TGTGCCAGCAGTTACCAGGCCAGGTCAGAGACCCAGTACTTC.